This TCR beta chain was recorded in a study of blood T cell repertoires in COVID-19. About the research overall: From T cells, B-cell-depleted T cells, or PBMCs came the material, which was cDNA or gDNA.

Measured with immunoSEQ multiplex PCR; TCRdb has only the in-frame clones, and not every one. The sample shows some 510,000 clones, 88% of them seen only once. Germline V gene data show CDR1 as MGHRA and CDR2 as YSYEKL. The CDR3 is 16 amino acids. After removal of 5 bases from V and 7 bases from J, the junction contained 9 bases not matched to a gene. Those who participated ranged in age from roughly 18 to 100 years and resided in about two dozen US areas. Self-reported history from a screening survey and questionnaire set each donor's cohort. The rearrangement joins TRBV4-1 to TRBJ2-3; 13 bases are shared with TRBD2. Sequenced input: PBMCs or T cells enriched from blood (not recorded which). The receptor's source is a woman aged 40 to 50 who had recovered from COVID-19. The CDR3 DNA sequence: TGCGCCAGCAGCGAAAGTCCGGGACTAGCGGGAAATACGCAGTATTTT. This translates into CASSESPGLAGNTQYF.